This paragraph reports one T cell receptor (beta chain). This clonotype was counted ten times or more. What antigen it recognizes has not been identified. There are no base qualities to consult, and no much larger clone falls within one base. These data come from a study of human T cells and chemical hapten exposure (dated by TCRdb to the early 2020s). For context, the study as a whole: For sensitization, 2% DPC in acetone was applied to an approximately 2 cm by approximately 2 cm area of upper inner arm skin. Throughout the roughly 24-week study period, patients were also given weekly therapeutic DPC doses on the scalp. Patch testing was done on the upper back using Finn chambers containing 0.01% DPC, and results were scored after 6 days according to International Contact Dermatitis Research Group standards. Most of the patients in the cohort were female, and the cohort covered alopecia areata with under or over 50% scalp involvement, alopecia totalis and alopecia universalis. Libraries were pooled for sequencing, and per-sample TCR yields varied mainly because of small differences in library volumes within the pool. In alopecia patients, the study followed how the peripheral blood TCR repertoire changed in vivo over primary and secondary sensitization to diphenylcyclopropenone (DPC), a hapten. Blood samples were taken from patients before sensitization (week 0) and at 2, 6 and about 24 weeks after DPC sensitization. Blood for TCR sequencing was provided by twenty-nine alopecia patients at one to four time points (pre-sensitization, 2, 6 and 24 weeks).

Library prep was done by RACE. Instrument used: NextSeq 500. Library preparation attached unique molecular identifiers to individual cDNA molecules for quantitative, reproducible TCR counting. For every blood RNA sample, sequencing covered both the TCR alpha and TCR beta chains. The paper's data handling went like this. A median of approximately 100,000 TCRs per sample was observed, with a range of about 20,000 to 750,000. V, J and CDR3 annotation of the TCR reads was performed with the Decombinator software suite. Every sample was subsampled to the same number of TCRs (28,000) for the PS versus PT1 abundance plots. Expanded TCRs were defined as absent before sensitization and observed at least eight times at the 2-week time point. TCRdb trimmed public reads at Q25 via fastp, called clones via MiXCR and kept in-frame beta chains. CDR3 protein duplicates are merged, each entry listing the most common genes and DNA. The V and J calls follow TCRdb's processing rather than the paper's. For this sample there are 200,000 to 300,000 distinct CDR3 sequences; 8.6% appear just once. The ten most abundant clones make up 2% to 3% of the sample.

The time point tag for this specimen amounts to: pre-sensitization, week 0. The sample's treatment or condition, from its label and the paper: therapeutic diphenylcyclopropenone sensitization with weekly scalp DPC. Blood at each patch-test visit was drawn before the patch test was applied. Patients were considered eligible if aged 18 to 70, diagnosed with alopecia and deemed suitable for DPC therapy, and patients were excluded if pregnant. Total RNA was extracted from unfractionated whole blood collected in Tempus Blood RNA tubes. The CDR3 numbers 14 residues from cysteine through phenylalanine. The retained sequence is limited to the CDR3, 42 bases, with the frame set at the first base. V loses 4 bases at its end and J loses 5 bases; junction bases beyond the gene matches: 6. For CDR1 and CDR2, the germline V gene (reference sequence) lists DFQATT and SNEGSKA. What the authors observed across the whole study: Repeated subsampling changed both the strength of the expansion versus patch-test correlation and the threshold at which the correlation became significant. A positive correlation was found between the number of PT1 expanded TCRs and patch test score, with significance reached at thresholds 8, 16 and 32 but not 4. DPC sensitization did not change how many TCRs were above 1 in 1000 frequency, and no evidence was found of alterations in global repertoire structure. Compared with pre-sensitization or healthy control sets, expanded TCRs formed significantly more large CDR3 similarity clusters, which is consistent with antigen-driven responses. Because all patients had alopecia, a presumed autoimmune disease, the immune response of the patients might differ from that of healthy individuals.

The chain is assembled from TRBV20-1 and TRBJ1-5; 9 bases in the middle match TRBD1. The sample here was whole blood, taken in connection with sensitization to the hapten diphenylcyclopropenone (DPC). This TCR derives from a middle-aged woman with alopecia areata. Some clones in this sample may be carry-over from other donors' samples. The CDR3 is CSANRDRADQPQHF. The DNA sequence is given as TGCAGTGCTAACCGGGACAGGGCGGATCAGCCCCAGCATTTT.